The present entry profiles one TCR beta chain with its context. Antigen unknown. Sequencing was performed with immunoSEQ multiplex PCR; in TCRdb, only in-frame clones are kept and a portion is missing. The data show 77,000 or so clones, approximately 85% seen once. The data were taken from a study of OX40 agonist ivuxolimab in advanced cancers. Study-wide background: An agonistic human IgG2 monoclonal antibody against OX40 (CD134) was given. Recorded diagnoses for dose-escalation patients were hepatocellular carcinoma, melanoma, renal cell or head and neck cancer. Findings and caveats of the study: Still undetermined is the antigen specificity of the expanded peripheral T cells.

This CDR3 comprises 15 residues. V dropped 2 bases and J dropped 3 bases, with 10 bases sitting between them. From germline, CDR1 is MGHRA and CDR2 YSYEKL. The source was CD4+ or CD8+ T cells sorted from blood, collected in a trial of the OX40 agonist ivuxolimab. This TCR came from an adult with an advanced solid tumor such as melanoma, head and neck, liver or kidney cancer. The rearrangement uses TRBV4-1 and TRBJ1-4; weak D call: TRBD1 (5 bases). The CDR3 DNA reads as TGCGCCAGCAGCCAATTGTGGGGGTCTAATGAAAAACTGTTTTTT. Translated, it gives CASSQLWGSNEKLFF.